This T cell receptor beta chain is from a study of OX40 agonist ivuxolimab in advanced cancers. Turning to the overall study: Ivuxolimab, which targeted the costimulatory receptor OX40 (CD134), was an agonistic, fully human IgG2 monoclonal antibody. The monotherapy dose-escalation portion (N of about 57 patients) of the phase I ivuxolimab trial is reported in the paper. Peripheral TCRbeta sequencing aimed to test whether ivuxolimab altered TCR sequence diversity and caused clonal T-cell expansion. A male proportion of roughly 80% and a mean age of approximately 55 years, ranging from about 20 to 85, were recorded for the dose-escalation cohort. Three dose-escalation patients achieved partial responses, one with hepatocellular carcinoma and two with cutaneous melanoma. Prior anti-PD-1, anti-PD-L1 or anti-CTLA-4 therapy was permitted, and approximately 40% of dose-escalation patients had received checkpoint inhibitors. Intravenous ivuxolimab was administered to patients every 2 weeks at six dose levels: 0.01, 0.1, 0.3, 1.5, 3 and 10 mg/kg. Of the roughly 51 patients in dose escalation, some 20 had hepatocellular carcinoma, around 15 had melanoma, 9 had renal cell carcinoma and 9 had head and neck cancer. What the study reported, not specific to this receptor: At doses from 0.1 to 3.0 mg/kg, clonal expansion was seen in both CD4+ and CD8+ blood T cells between baseline and week 6. After ivuxolimab, expanded clones were on average more numerous among CD8+ T cells than among CD4+ T cells. The antigen specificity of the peripheral T cells that underwent clonal expansion was not determined. Low levels of normalized T-cell clonal expansion were also seen in some patients who did not respond. Partial responders in the 0.1-3.0 mg/kg groups had among the lowest normalized peripheral clonal expansion, especially among CD8+ T cells.

For sequencing of the TCRbeta CDR3 region, genomic DNA was extracted from the sorted cells. The immunoSEQ Assay was used to sequence the TCRbeta CDR3 regions. This immuneACCESS table, as held by TCRdb, lists in-frame sequences with V and J called but not all clones. Of the missing ones, under half trace to an unresolved V gene in checked studies; the others have no known cause. The sample has approximately 16,000 clones on record, 86% of them singletons. The ten largest clones represent roughly 3.9% of the sample. The trial excluded patients who had a history of autoimmune disease or were on systemic immunosuppression. Peripheral blood for TCR sequencing was collected from all dose cohorts at baseline, on cycle 4 day 1, and on cycle 7 day 1. The samples were drawn from a first-in-human, open-label, multicenter phase I dose-escalation trial of ivuxolimab. Adults with locally advanced or metastatic head and neck squamous cell, hepatocellular, melanoma or renal cell carcinoma were enrolled in the trial. CD4+ and CD8+ T cells were sorted separately from peripheral blood before TCR sequencing.

There are 13 amino acids in the CDR3, from cysteine to phenylalanine inclusive. CDR3 DNA is the only sequence kept; it has 39 bases, read in frame from the first base. Deletion took 0 bases off V and 1 base off J, with a span of 4 bases between the germline ends. Taken from the germline V gene (reference sequence), the CDR1 and CDR2 loops are SGHKS and YYEKEE. On this clone: Its binding antigen is unknown. The record has no base qualities; no much larger clone is one base away.

The chain employs TRBV5-5 and TRBJ1-1; there is no confident call for the D gene. The source is an adult with an advanced solid tumor such as melanoma, head and neck, liver or kidney cancer. The starting material was CD4+ or CD8+ T cells sorted from blood, obtained in a trial of the OX40 agonist ivuxolimab. The sequence in DNA is TGTGCCAGCAGCTTGGGGGGGAACACTGAAGCTTTCTTT. Protein translation: CASSLGGNTEAFF.